The 22 T cell receptor beta chains listed next were all sequenced from one sample in a study of long-term antiretroviral therapy in people with HIV. At survey level, the immunoSEQ assay was run in its v3.0 version. Assay used: immunoSEQ multiplex PCR; TCRdb lists only in-frame clones, some missing. The sample carries about 36,000 clones, 90% to 95% recorded once. The material sequenced was unsorted PBMCs, taken 4.1 years after starting antiretroviral therapy. Receptor source: a woman aged 50 to 60 with HIV.

This clone was counted once. The rearrangement links TRBV27 to TRBJ2-3; 7 bases are a match to TRBD2. Germline-derived CDR1 and CDR2 are MNHEY and SMNVEV (reference sequence). The CDR3 is 15 residues long. The junction had 17 bases not matched to a gene; V was cut back by 10 bases and J by 7 bases. The CDR3 bases are TGTGCCATAAGGGTTTGGACTAGGGATAGGTATACGCAGTATTTT. Protein product: CAIRVWTRDRYTQYF.

This chain uses TRBV15 with TRBJ2-7; either TRBD1 or TRBD2 may supply D (5 bases each). Germline V gives CDR1 LNHNV, CDR2 YYDKDF (reference sequence). V lost 0 bases, J lost 4 bases, and 7 bases lay in between. The CDR3 is 13 residues long. The DNA for the CDR3 is TGTGCCACCAGCAGAGAAGGGACGTACGAGCAGTACTTC. Translation gives CATSREGTYEQYF. The whole variable domain, filled in from reference TRBV15 and TRBJ2-7, reads DAMVIQNPRYQVTQFGKPVTLSCSQTLNHNVMYWYQQKSSQAPKLLFHYYDKDFNNEADTPDNFQSRRPNTSFCFLDIRSPGLGDTAMYLCATSREGTYEQYFGPGTRLTVT.

V is TRBV30 and J is TRBJ1-3, with D unclear. V was shortened by 0 bases and J by 1 base, with 10 bases between the two germline ends. The CDR3 covers 15 residues. In germline, CDR1 is GTSNPN, CDR2 SVGIG (reference sequence). The CDR3 bases are TGTGCCTGGAGTGTACTTCCGGGGTCTGGAAACACCATATATTTT. Residues: CAWSVLPGSGNTIYF.

The chain carries TRBV30 and TRBJ1-2, with no clear D. The V and J ends lost 2 bases and 5 bases respectively, with 6 bases between them. Looked up from germline, CDR1 is GTSNPN and CDR2 is SVGIG (reference sequence). The CDR3 extends over 11 amino acids. The CDR3 coding sequence is TGTGCCTGGAGTAACCGTTATGGCTACACCTTC. It yields the protein CAWSNRYGYTF.

This chain joins TRBV30 and TRBJ1-3; 9 bases line up with TRBD1. With V trimmed by 1 base and J by 3 bases, 1 base remained unmatched. The CDR3 runs 14 residues. Germline V gene lookup returns CDR1 GTSNPN and CDR2 SVGIG (reference sequence). CDR3 DNA sequence: TGTGCCTGGAGTGCGACAGGGGGTGGAAACACCATATATTTT. Translation gives CAWSATGGGNTIYF.

The CDR3 region has the DNA TGTGCCATCAGTGAGTCGGCGGCAGAAGAGACCCAGTACTTC. Translated, it gives CAISESAAEETQYF. The chain employs TRBV10-3 and TRBJ2-5; D uncertain. The CDR3 extends over 14 amino acids. Germline V gene sequence: CDR1 ENHRY, CDR2 SYGVKD. V lost 0 bases to trimming and J lost 3 bases, with 8 bases between them.

The rearrangement joins TRBV29-1 to TRBJ2-7; D is possibly TRBD1 or TRBD2 (7 bases each). Trimming cost V 4 bases and J 2 bases, with 12 bases left between them. The CDR3 extends over 13 amino acids. Looked up from germline, CDR1 is SQVTM and CDR2 is ANQGSEA. The CDR3 reads CSVGPGGAYEQYF. CDR3 DNA: TGCAGCGTTGGGCCAGGGGGGGCCTACGAGCAGTACTTC.

The rearrangement uses TRBV7-9 and TRBJ1-1; D uncertain. There are 13 residues in the CDR3. The germline V gene encodes CDR1 SEHNR and CDR2 FQNEAQ (reference sequence). The ends were cut back, 6 bases at V and 1 base at J, with 9 bases in the middle. CDR3 in DNA: TGTGCCAGCAGGAAGATGGCGAACACTGAAGCTTTCTTT. Translating gives CASRKMANTEAFF.

In its sample, this clone was seen a few times. The DNA for the CDR3 is TGCGCCAGCAGTCAGTTCCTCAAGGGGGCGGAAAACTATGGCTACACCTTC. Its translation is CASSQFLKGAENYGYTF. The chain uses TRBV23-1 and TRBJ1-2, with 7 bases fitting TRBD1. TRBV23-1 is treated as an ORF (open reading frame) with a function not yet certain. V lost 3 bases to trimming and J lost 2 bases; unmatched junction nucleotides: 12. The CDR3 is 17 residues long.

CDR3 sequence: CASSPEVAGATGFF. The CDR3 bases are TGTGCCAGCTCACCCGAAGTAGCGGGGGCCACCGGGTTCTTC. V is TRBV18 and J is TRBJ2-1; 9 nucleotides match TRBD2. CDR3 length equals 14 residues. V shed 3 bases and J 15 bases; nucleotides not matched to a gene: 12. CDR1 and CDR2 (germline): KGHSH, LQKENI.

This chain connects TRBV6-5 to TRBJ2-5, with D perhaps being TRBD1 or TRBD2 (5 bases each). The CDR3 is 15 amino acids. Germline CDR1 is MNHEY and CDR2 is SVGAGI. The V and J ends lost 8 bases and 2 bases respectively, with 18 bases between them. CDR3 nucleotides: TGTGCCAGCGGGACCGGGACCCCCAGGCAAGAGACCCAGTACTTC. Encoded protein: CASGTGTPRQETQYF.

The chain has TRBV19 and TRBJ2-2; D is uncertain. The CDR3 length is 14 residues. V dropped 5 bases and J dropped 2 bases, with 9 bases sitting between them. Looked up from germline, CDR1 is LNHDA and CDR2 is SQIVND (reference sequence). The CDR3 region has the DNA TGTGCCAGTAGTTCCCCGGGCAACACCGGGGAGCTGTTTTTT. Its protein is CASSSPGNTGELFF.

This clone showed up just once. This rearrangement joins TRBV5-1 to TRBJ1-3, with D maybe TRBD1 (6 bases). CDR1 and CDR2 (germline): SGHRS, YFSETQ. The CDR3 sequence is 15 residues long. V was trimmed by 3 bases and J by 4 bases, leaving 14 bases between them. The CDR3 DNA is TGCGCCAGCAGCTCGACAGGATCATGGGGAAACACCATATATTTT. This codes for CASSSTGSWGNTIYF.

The rearrangement links TRBV5-6 to TRBJ2-7; D unresolved. CDR1 and CDR2 from the germline V gene are SGHDT and YYEEEE. The V gene lost 4 bases and the J gene lost 3 bases, with 14 bases spanning the gap. The CDR3 extends over 14 amino acids. In DNA, the CDR3 is TGTGCCAGCAGCCCTGGGATTCCGGGCTACGAGCAGTACTTC. It yields the protein CASSPGIPGYEQYF.

This clone was picked up one time. V and J are TRBV9 and TRBJ2-5; 8 positions agree with TRBD2. The CDR3 sequence is 14 residues long. CDR1 and CDR2 from the germline V gene are SGDLS and YYNGEE. Trimming cost V 4 bases and J 5 bases; bases outside gene matches: 7. The CDR3 DNA is TGTGCCAGCAGCCCTTTAAGCGGGGGTGAGACCCAGTACTTC. The encoded protein is CASSPLSGGETQYF.

V usage is TRBV11-3 and J usage is TRBJ2-1; 7 bases match TRBD2. There are 14 residues in the CDR3. CDR1 and CDR2 (germline): SGHNT, YENEEA. V lost 1 base to trimming and J lost 6 bases; unmatched junction nucleotides: 3. The CDR3, as DNA: TGTGCCAGCAGCTTAGTTCGGGGGGTCAATGAGCAGTTCTTC. This translates into CASSLVRGVNEQFF.

The chain employs TRBV25-1 and TRBJ2-1; 11 nucleotides line up with TRBD2. The CDR3 runs 15 residues. Germline V CDR1 and CDR2: MGHDK, SYGVNS. Unmatched junction bases numbered 8, after V lost 6 bases and J lost 7 bases. The CDR3 sequence: CASRSGTSGLNEQFF. DNA of the CDR3: TGTGCCAGCAGATCCGGGACTAGCGGATTGAATGAGCAGTTCTTC.

The chain uses TRBV7-2 and TRBJ1-2, with a possible D match to TRBD1 (5 bases). Germline CDR1 reads SGHTA; CDR2 reads FQGNSA. V was pared by 5 bases and J by 5 bases, with 27 bases between. CDR3 length: 18 amino acids. The CDR3 region has the DNA TGTGCCAGCAGCCCGACCCCACGGGGCGGAACCCACCTTTATGGCTACACCTTC. This translates into CASSPTPRGGTHLYGYTF.

V and J are TRBV19 and TRBJ1-1; 8 nucleotides line up with TRBD1. CDR3 length: 15 residues. The J segment lost 11 bases and the V segment lost 5 bases, leaving 16 bases of the junction unmatched. Germline loops: CDR1 LNHDA, CDR2 SQIVND (reference sequence). The CDR3 reads CASSSDREVVEGAFF. The CDR3 DNA is TGTGCCAGTAGTTCGGACAGGGAGGTCGTGGAAGGTGCTTTCTTT.

This clone was counted a single time. V gene TRBV4-1 combines with J gene TRBJ1-4; no firm D call. CDR1 and CDR2 (germline): MGHRA, YSYEKL. The CDR3 runs to 15 residues. The V end was cut by 1 base, the J end by 3 bases, with 9 bases between. CDR3 protein: CASSQGGRANEKLFF. For the CDR3, the DNA is TGCGCCAGCAGCCAAGGAGGGCGAGCTAATGAAAAACTGTTTTTT.

The V call is TRBV10-3, the J call TRBJ2-5; 13 bases map to TRBD2. Germline V gene data show CDR1 as ENHRY and CDR2 as SYGVKD. This CDR3 is built from 16 residues. V gave up 4 bases and J gave up 1 base; unmatched junction bases: 3. CDR3 protein: CAISGGLAGSQETQYF. CDR3 in DNA: TGTGCCATCAGTGGGGGACTAGCGGGGAGCCAAGAGACCCAGTACTTC.

The chain is built from TRBV7-2 and TRBJ2-5; the match to TRBD2 covers 8 bases. The CDR3 is 15 residues long. In germline, CDR1 is SGHTA, CDR2 FQGNSA. V was pared by 6 bases and J by 2 bases, with 8 bases of the junction left unmatched. The CDR3 DNA is TGTGCCAGCAGTTTTAGCGGGGAGCCTCAAGAGACCCAGTACTTC. Translated, it gives CASSFSGEPQETQYF.